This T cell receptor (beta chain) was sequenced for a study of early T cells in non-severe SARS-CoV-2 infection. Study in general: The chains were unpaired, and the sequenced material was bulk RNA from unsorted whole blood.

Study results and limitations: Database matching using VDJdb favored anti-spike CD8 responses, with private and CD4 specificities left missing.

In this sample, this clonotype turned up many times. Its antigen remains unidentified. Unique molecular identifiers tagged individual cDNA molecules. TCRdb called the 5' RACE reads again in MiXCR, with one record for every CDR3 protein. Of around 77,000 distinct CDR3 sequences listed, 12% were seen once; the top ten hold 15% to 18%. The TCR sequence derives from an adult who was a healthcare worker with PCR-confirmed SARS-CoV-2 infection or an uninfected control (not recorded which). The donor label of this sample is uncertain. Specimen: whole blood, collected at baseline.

CDR3 DNA sequence: TGTGCCAGCAGCTCCTACGGGGTGGAGACCCAGTACTTC. Encoded protein: CASSSYGVETQYF. The chain employs TRBV5-6 and TRBJ2-5; TRBD2 might be the D (5 bases). The CDR3 extends over 13 amino acids. Trimming left V 3 bases short and J 5 bases short, with 11 bases between. From germline, CDR1 is SGHDT and CDR2 YYEEEE.